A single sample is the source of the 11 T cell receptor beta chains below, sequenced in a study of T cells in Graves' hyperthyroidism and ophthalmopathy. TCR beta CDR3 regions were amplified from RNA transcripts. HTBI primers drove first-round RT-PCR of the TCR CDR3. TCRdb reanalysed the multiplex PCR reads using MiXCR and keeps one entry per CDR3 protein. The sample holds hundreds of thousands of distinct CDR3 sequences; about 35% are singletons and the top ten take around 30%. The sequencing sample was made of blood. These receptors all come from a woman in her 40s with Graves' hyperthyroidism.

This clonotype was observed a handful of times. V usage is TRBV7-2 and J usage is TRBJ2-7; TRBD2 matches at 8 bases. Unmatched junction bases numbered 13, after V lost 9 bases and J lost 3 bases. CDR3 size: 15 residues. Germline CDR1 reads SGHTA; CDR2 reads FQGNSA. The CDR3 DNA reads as TGTGCCAGTGACATGGGTAGCGGGGTAGACTACGAGCAGTACTTC. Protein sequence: CASDMGSGVDYEQYF. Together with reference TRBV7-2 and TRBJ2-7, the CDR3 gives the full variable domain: GAGVSQSPSNKVTEKGKDVELRCDPISGHTALYWYRQSLGQGLEFLIYFQGNSAPDKSGLPSDRFSAERTGGSVSTLTIQRTQQEDSAVYLCASDMGSGVDYEQYFGPGTRLTVT.

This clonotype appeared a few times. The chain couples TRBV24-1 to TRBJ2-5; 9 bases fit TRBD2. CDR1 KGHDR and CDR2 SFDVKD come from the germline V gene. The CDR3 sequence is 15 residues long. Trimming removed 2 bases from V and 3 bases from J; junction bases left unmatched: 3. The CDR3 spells CATSDWLAGKETQYF. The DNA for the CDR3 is TGTGCCACCAGTGATTGGCTAGCGGGGAAAGAGACCCAGTACTTC.

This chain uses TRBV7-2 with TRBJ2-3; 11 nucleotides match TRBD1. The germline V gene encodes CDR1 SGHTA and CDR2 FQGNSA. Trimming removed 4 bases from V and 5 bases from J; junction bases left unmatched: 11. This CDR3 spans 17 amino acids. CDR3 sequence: CASSSRFGQGAEDTQYF. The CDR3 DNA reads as TGTGCCAGCAGCTCCAGATTCGGACAGGGGGCGGAAGATACGCAGTATTTT.

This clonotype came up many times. CDR3 in DNA: TGTGCCAGTAGACTAGACAGGGCACGACGGGGCTACACCTTC. Amino acids: CASRLDRARRGYTF. The chain links TRBV19 to TRBJ1-2; 7 bases are shared with TRBD1. This CDR3 is 14 amino acids long. The germline V gene has CDR1 LNHDA and CDR2 SQIVND (reference sequence). V lost 6 bases and J lost 8; bases outside the gene matches: 12.

Here the CDR3 DNA reads TGCGCCAGCAGCCAAGATTACAGACCCCAAGAGACCCAGTACTTC. Translating it yields CASSQDYRPQETQYF. V and J are TRBV4-3 and TRBJ2-5; no firm D call. V was pared by 0 bases and J by 1 base, with 9 bases between. Per the germline V gene, CDR1 is LGHNA and CDR2 is YSLEER. The CDR3 covers 15 residues.

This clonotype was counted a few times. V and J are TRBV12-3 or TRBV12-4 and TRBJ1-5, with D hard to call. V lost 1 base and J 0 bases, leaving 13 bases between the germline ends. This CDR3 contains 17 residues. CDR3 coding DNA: TGTGCCAGCAGTTTAGAACAAGGCTTCGATAGCAATCAGCCCCAGCATTTT. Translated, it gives CASSLEQGFDSNQPQHF.

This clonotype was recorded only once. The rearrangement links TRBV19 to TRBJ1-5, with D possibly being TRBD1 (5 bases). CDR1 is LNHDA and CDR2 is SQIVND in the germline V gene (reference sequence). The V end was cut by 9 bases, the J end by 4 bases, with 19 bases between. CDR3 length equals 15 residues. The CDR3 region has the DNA TGTGCCAGCAAGGCGGGGGGAGACGCAAATCAGCCCCAGCATTTT. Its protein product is CASKAGGDANQPQHF.

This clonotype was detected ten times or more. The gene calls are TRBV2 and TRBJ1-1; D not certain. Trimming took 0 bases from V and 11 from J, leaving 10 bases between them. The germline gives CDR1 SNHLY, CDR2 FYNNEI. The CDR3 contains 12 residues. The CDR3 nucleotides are TGTGCCAGCAGTGAAGCTCGAACAGTCGCTTTCTTT. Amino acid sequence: CASSEARTVAFF. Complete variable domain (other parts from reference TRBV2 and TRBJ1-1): EPEVTQTPSHQVTQMGQEVILRCVPISNHLYFYWYRQILGQKVEFLVSFYNNEISEKSEIFDDQFSVERPDGSNFTLKIRSTKLEDSAMYFCASSEARTVAFFGQGTRLTVV.

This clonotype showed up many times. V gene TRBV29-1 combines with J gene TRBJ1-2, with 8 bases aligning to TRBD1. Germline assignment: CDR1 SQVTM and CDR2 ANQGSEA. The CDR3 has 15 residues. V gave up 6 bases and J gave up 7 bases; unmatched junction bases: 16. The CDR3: CSVDLGGQGTRGYTF. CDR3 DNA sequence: TGCAGCGTAGATTTAGGAGGACAGGGAACGCGTGGCTACACCTTC.

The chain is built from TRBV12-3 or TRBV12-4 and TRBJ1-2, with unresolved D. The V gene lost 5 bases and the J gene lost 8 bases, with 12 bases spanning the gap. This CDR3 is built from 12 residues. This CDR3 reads CASSGLRRGYTF. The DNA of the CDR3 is TGTGCCAGCAGTGGGCTACGGAGGGGCTACACCTTC.

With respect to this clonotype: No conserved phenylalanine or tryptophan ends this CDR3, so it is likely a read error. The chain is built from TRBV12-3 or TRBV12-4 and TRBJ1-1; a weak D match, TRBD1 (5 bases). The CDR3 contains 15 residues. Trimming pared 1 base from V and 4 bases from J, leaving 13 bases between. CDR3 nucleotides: TGTGCCAGCAGTTTAGTTGGGGGGTTGGGCACTGAAGCTTTCATT. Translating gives CASSLVGGLGTEAFI.